These 2 T cell receptor beta chains share one sample of origin, sequenced in a study of blood T cell repertoires in COVID-19. Libraries were prepared by immunoSEQ multiplex PCR; TCRdb keeps only in-frame clonotypes and omits some of them. This table has about 220,000 clones, about 86% appearing once. Sample: PBMCs or T cells enriched from blood (not recorded which). Every receptor here comes from a woman aged 35 to 49 with acute COVID-19.

V and J are TRBV11-2 and TRBJ2-6; D remains unclear. Deletions cut 0 bases from V and 7 bases from J, with 16 bases between. In germline, CDR1 is SGHAT, CDR2 FQNNGV. This CDR3 comprises 17 residues. CDR3 region: CASSLDPPRSAANVLTF. The CDR3 DNA reads TGTGCCAGCAGCTTAGACCCACCACGCAGTGCAGCCAACGTCCTGACTTTC.

The V call is TRBV28, the J call TRBJ2-1; D may be TRBD2 (6 bases). Per the germline V gene, CDR1 is MDHEN and CDR2 is SYDVKM. V gave up 6 bases and J gave up 10 bases, with 16 bases separating them. This CDR3 spans 13 amino acids. CDR3 in amino acids: CASSFTSRPEQFF. In DNA, the CDR3 is TGTGCCAGCAGCTTCACTAGCCGCCCAGAGCAGTTCTTC.